The text below deals with one TCR beta chain. Recruited during active infection, patients (from Seattle) were subsequently followed longitudinally. The record originates from a study of blood T cell repertoires in COVID-19. Overall study: The United States, Italy and Spain provided the acute and convalescent COVID-19 samples.

Here immunoSEQ multiplex PCR was the method, and the copy in TCRdb shows in-frame clones only, minus some. The sample records 150,000 to 200,000 clones, around 87% being singletons. The clonotype originates from a woman aged 70-85 years with COVID-19, enrolled during active disease. The sequenced sample consisted of peripheral blood.

Here the CDR3 reads CASSLVGQYEQYF. DNA for the CDR3: TGTGCCAGCAGTTTAGTGGGGCAGTACGAGCAGTACTTC. The V gene is TRBV12-3 or TRBV12-4, the J gene TRBJ2-7; TRBD1 might be the D (5 bases). V lost 1 base, J lost 4 bases, and 8 bases lay in between. This CDR3 spans 13 amino acids.